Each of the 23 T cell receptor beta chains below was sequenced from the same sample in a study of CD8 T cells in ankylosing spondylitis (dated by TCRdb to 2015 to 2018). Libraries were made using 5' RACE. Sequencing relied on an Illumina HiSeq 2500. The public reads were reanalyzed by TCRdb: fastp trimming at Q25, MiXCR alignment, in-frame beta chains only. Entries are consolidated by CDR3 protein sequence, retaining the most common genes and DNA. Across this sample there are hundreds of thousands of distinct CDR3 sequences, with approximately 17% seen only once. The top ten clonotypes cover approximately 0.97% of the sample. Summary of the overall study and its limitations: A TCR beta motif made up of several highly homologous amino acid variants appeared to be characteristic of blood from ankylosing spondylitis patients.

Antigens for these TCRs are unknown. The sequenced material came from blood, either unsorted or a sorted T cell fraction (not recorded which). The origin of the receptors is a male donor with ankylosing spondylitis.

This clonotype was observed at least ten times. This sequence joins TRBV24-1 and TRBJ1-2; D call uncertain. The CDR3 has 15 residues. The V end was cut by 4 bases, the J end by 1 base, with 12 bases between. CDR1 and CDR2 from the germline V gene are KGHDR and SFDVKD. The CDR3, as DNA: TGTGCCACCAGTGACTCAGACCGTGATAACTATGGCTACACCTTC. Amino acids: CATSDSDRDNYGYTF.

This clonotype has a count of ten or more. The DNA of the CDR3 is TGCAGTGCTGAAAGACAGGGCAATGAGCAGTTCTTC. Its translation is CSAERQGNEQFF. This chain links TRBV20-1 with TRBJ2-1, with 7 positions matching TRBD1. Germline V gene lookup returns CDR1 DFQATT and CDR2 SNEGSKA (reference sequence). J was trimmed by 6 bases and V by 5 bases; bases with no gene match: 4. The CDR3 covers 12 residues.

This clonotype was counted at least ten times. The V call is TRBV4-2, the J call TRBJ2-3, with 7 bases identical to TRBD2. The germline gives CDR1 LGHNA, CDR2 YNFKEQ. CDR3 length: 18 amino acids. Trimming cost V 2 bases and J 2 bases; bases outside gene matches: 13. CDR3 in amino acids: CASSQSVGGSRDTDTQYF. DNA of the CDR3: TGTGCCAGCAGCCAATCGGTCGGCGGGAGTCGAGACACAGATACGCAGTATTTT.

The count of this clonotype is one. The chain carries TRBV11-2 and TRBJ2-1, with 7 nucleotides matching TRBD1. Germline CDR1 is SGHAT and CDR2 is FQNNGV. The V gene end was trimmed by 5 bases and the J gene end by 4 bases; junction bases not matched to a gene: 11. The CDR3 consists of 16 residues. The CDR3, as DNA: TGTGCCAGCAGCCATTTAGAGGGGGCTGGGTACAATGAGCAGTTCTTC. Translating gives CASSHLEGAGYNEQFF. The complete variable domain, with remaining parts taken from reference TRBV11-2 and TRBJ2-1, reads EAGVAQSPRYKIIEKRQSVAFWCNPISGHATLYWYQQILGQGPKLLIQFQNNGVVDDSQLPKDRFSAERLKGVDSTLKIQPAKLEDSAVYLCASSHLEGAGYNEQFFGPGTRLTVL.

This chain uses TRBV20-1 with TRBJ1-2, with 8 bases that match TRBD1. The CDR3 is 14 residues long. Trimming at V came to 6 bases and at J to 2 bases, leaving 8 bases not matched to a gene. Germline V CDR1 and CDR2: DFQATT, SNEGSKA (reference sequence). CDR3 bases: TGCAGTGCCCACGGACAGGGCTTGAACTATGGCTACACCTTC. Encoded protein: CSAHGQGLNYGYTF.

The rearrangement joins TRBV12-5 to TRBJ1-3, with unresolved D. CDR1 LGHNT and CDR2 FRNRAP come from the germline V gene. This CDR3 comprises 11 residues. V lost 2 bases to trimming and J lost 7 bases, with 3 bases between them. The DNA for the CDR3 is TGTGCTAGTGGTTTGTCGAACACCATATATTTT. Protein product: CASGLSNTIYF.

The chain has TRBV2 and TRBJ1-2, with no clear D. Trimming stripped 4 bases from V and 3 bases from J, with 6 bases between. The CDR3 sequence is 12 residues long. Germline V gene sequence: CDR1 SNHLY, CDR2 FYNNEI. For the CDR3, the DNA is TGTGCCAGCAGTGCTAGGGACTATGGCTACACCTTC. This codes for CASSARDYGYTF.

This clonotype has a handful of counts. CDR3 bases: TGCAGTGCTACTACCGGGACTGCTTTCTACGAGCAGTACTTC. Protein: CSATTGTAFYEQYF. The chain is built from TRBV20-1 and TRBJ2-7; possibly TRBD2 for D (6 bases). The CDR3 extends over 14 amino acids. Germline V gene sequence: CDR1 DFQATT, CDR2 SNEGSKA (reference sequence). Trimming shortened V by 4 bases and J by 3 bases, and 16 bases separated the two germline ends.

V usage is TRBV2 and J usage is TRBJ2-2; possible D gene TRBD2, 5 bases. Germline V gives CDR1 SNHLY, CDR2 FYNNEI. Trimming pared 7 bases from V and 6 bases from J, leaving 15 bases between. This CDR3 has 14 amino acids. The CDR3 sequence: CASIANGVAGELFF. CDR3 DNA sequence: TGTGCCAGCATTGCCAACGGGGTCGCCGGGGAGCTGTTTTTT.

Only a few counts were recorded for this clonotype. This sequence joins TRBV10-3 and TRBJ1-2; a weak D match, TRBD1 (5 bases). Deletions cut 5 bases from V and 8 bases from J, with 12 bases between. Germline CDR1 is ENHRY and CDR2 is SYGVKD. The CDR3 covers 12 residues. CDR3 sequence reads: CAISPNWGGYTF. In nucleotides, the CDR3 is TGTGCCATCAGTCCGAACTGGGGGGGCTACACCTTC.

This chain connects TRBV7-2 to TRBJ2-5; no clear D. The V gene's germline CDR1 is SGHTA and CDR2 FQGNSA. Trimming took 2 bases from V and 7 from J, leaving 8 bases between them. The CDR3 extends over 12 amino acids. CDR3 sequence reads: CASSLPYGTQYF. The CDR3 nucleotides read TGTGCCAGCAGCTTACCTTACGGGACCCAGTACTTC. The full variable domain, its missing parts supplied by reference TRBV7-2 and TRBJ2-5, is GAGVSQSPSNKVTEKGKDVELRCDPISGHTALYWYRQSLGQGLEFLIYFQGNSAPDKSGLPSDRFSAERTGGSVSTLTIQRTQQEDSAVYLCASSLPYGTQYFGPGTRLLVL.

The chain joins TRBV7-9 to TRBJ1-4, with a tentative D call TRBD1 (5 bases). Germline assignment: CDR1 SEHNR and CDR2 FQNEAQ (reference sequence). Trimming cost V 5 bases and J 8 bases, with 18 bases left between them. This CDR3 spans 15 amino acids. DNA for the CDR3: TGTGCCAGCAGCCTTTCCGGGACCCAGGGAGAAAAACTGTTTTTT. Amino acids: CASSLSGTQGEKLFF. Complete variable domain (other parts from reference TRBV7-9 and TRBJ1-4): DTGVSQNPRHKITKRGQNVTFRCDPISEHNRLYWYRQTLGQGPEFLTYFQNEAQLEKSRLLSDRFSAERPKGSFSTLEIQRTEQGDSAMYLCASSLSGTQGEKLFFGSGTQLSVL.

CDR3 sequence reads: CASSLDGQGVHEQYF. The CDR3 nucleotides are TGCGCCAGCAGCTTGGATGGCCAGGGTGTCCACGAGCAGTACTTC. The chain employs TRBV5-1 and TRBJ2-7; tentatively, D is TRBD1 (5 bases). The CDR3 consists of 15 residues. Trimming stripped 0 bases from V and 5 bases from J, with 15 bases between. CDR1 is SGHRS and CDR2 is YFSETQ in the germline V gene.

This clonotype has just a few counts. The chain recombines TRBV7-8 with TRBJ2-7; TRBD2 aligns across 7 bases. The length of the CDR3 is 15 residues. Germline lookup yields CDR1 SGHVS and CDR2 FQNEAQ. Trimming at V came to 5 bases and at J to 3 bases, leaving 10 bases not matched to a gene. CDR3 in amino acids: CASSLGLVGNYEQYF. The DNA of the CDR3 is TGTGCCAGCAGCCTTGGACTAGTCGGAAACTACGAGCAGTACTTC.

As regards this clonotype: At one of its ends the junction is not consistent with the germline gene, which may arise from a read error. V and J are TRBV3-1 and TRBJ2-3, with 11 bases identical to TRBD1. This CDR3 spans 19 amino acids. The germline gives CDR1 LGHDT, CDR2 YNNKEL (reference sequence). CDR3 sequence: CASSQGATGQGASRDTQYF. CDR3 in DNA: TGTGCCAGCAGCCAAGGGGCGACAGGACAGGGGGCGAGCAGAGATACGCAGTATTTT.

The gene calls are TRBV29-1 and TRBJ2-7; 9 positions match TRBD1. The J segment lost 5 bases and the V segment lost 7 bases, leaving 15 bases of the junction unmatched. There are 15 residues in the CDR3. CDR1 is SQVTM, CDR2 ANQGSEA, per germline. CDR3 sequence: CSGTEQGAWGDEQYF. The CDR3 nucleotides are TGCAGCGGCACCGAACAGGGGGCATGGGGAGACGAGCAGTACTTC.

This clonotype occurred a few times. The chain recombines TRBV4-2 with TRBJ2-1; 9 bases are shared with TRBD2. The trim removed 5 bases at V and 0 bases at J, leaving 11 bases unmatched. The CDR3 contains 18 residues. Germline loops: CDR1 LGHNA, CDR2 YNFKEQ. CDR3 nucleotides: TGTGCCAGCAGCGGCCGGGGCGGGAGGGGAAGCTCCTACAATGAGCAGTTCTTC. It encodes CASSGRGGRGSSYNEQFF.

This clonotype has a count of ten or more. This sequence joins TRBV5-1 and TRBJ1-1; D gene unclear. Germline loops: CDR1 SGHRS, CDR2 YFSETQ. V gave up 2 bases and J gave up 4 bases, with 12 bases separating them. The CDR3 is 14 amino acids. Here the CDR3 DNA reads TGCGCCAGCAGCTTAGGGATGTACACCACTGAAGCTTTCTTT. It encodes CASSLGMYTTEAFF.

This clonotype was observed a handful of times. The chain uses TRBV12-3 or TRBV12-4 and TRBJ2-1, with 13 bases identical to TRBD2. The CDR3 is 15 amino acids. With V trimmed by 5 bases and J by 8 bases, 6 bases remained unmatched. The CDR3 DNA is TGTGCCAGCAGTCCGACTAGCGGGAGGATTTATGAGCAGTTCTTC. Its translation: CASSPTSGRIYEQFF.

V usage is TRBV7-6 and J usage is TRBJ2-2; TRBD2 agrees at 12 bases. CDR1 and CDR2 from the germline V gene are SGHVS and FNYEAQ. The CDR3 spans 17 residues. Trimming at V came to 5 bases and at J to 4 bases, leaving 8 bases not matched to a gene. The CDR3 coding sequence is TGTGCCAGCAGCCCCCGGACTAGCGGGACCTTCACCGGGGAGCTGTTTTTT. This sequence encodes CASSPRTSGTFTGELFF.

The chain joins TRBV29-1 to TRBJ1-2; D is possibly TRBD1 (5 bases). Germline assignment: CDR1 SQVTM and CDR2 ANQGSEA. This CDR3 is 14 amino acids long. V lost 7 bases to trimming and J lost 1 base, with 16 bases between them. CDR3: CSDTDGAINYGYTF. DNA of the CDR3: TGCAGCGACACCGACGGGGCCATTAACTATGGCTACACCTTC.

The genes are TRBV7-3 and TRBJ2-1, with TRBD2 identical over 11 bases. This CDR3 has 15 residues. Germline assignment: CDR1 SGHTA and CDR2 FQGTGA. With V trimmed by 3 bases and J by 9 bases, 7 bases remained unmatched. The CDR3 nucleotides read TGTGCCAGCAGCTTGGGGCTAGCGGGGGGTGTTGAGCAGTTCTTC. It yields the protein CASSLGLAGGVEQFF. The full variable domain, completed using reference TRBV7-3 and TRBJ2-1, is GAGVSQTPSNKVTEKGKYVELRCDPISGHTALYWYRQSLGQGPEFLIYFQGTGAADDSGLPNDRFFAVRPEGSVSTLKIQRTERGDSAVYLCASSLGLAGGVEQFFGPGTRLTVL.

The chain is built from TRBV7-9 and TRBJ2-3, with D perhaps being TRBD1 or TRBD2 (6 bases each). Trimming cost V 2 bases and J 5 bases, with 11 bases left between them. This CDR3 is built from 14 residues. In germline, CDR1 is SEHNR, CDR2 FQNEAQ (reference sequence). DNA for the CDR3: TGTGCCAGCAGCTTAAGAAGGGGGGAAGATACGCAGTATTTT. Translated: CASSLRRGEDTQYF.